This is a list of T cell receptor beta chains from one sample in a study of CD8+CD57+ T cells in acquired aplastic anemia. TCRdb called the reads again in MiXCR, with one record for every CDR3 protein. The sample comprises about 160,000 distinct CDR3 sequences, approximately 43% of which are singletons, and about 1.1% rests with the top ten. The sequenced sample was sorted CD4+, CD8+, or CD8+CD57+ T cells (not recorded which) from PBMCs. These TCRs come from a human donor in good health. Each CDR3 is given with its conserved first and last residue. The D gene is left open where the match is weak. Expanded clones are given a class, and other clones once, few, many or no size at all.

size	V	J	D	CDR3	DNA
once	TRBV19	TRBJ2-7	NA	CASSMVAPYEQYF	TGTGCCAGTAGTATGGTGGCTCCCTACGAGCAGTACTTC
NA	TRBV12-3/TRBV12-4	TRBJ2-5	NA	CASSFGPKTQYF	TGTGCCAGCAGTTTTGGACCCAAGACCCAGTACTTC
medium-sized	TRBV9	TRBJ2-1	TRBD2	CASSRTSGVGNEQFF	TGTGCCAGCAGCAGGACTAGCGGGGTTGGGAATGAGCAGTTCTTC
many	TRBV20-1	TRBJ2-7	NA	CSARDARAYEQYF	TGCAGTGCGAGGGACGCCAGGGCCTACGAGCAGTACTTC
NA	TRBV12-3/TRBV12-4	TRBJ2-7	NA	CASSFRELDEQYF	TGTGCCAGCAGTTTCAGGGAGTTGGACGAGCAGTACTTC
NA	TRBV6-5	TRBJ1-2	TRBD1	CASSYIRTGGGNYGYTF	TGTGCCAGCAGTTACATTCGGACAGGTGGTGGCAACTATGGCTACACCTTC
NA	TRBV29-1	TRBJ2-7	TRBD1	CSVHSSQPGSGTGFYEQYF	TGCAGCGTTCATTCCAGCCAGCCAGGGTCCGGGACAGGGTTCTACGAGCAGTACTTC
many	TRBV20-1	TRBJ1-5	NA	CSASNSNQPQHF	TGCAGTGCGTCAAATAGCAATCAGCCCCAGCATTTT
NA	TRBV2	TRBJ1-5	TRBD1	CASSGQGARQPRHF	TGTGCCAGCAGTGGACAGGGGGCAAGGCAGCCCCGGCATTTT
many	TRBV15	TRBJ2-1	TRBD1	CATSRAPRTGYNEQFF	TGTGCCACCAGCAGGGCACCGAGGACAGGCTACAATGAGCAGTTCTTC
NA	TRBV19	TRBJ1-1	NA	CASSIGIGRAEAFF	TGTGCCAGTAGTATAGGTATAGGGAGGGCTGAAGCTTTCTTT
many	TRBV9	TRBJ2-7	NA	CASSVAALSSYEQYF	TGTGCCAGCAGCGTAGCAGCACTGAGCTCCTACGAGCAGTACTTC
many	TRBV20-1	TRBJ1-1	NA	CSARDSSGGVMAFF	TGCAGTGCTAGAGATTCCTCAGGAGGGGTGATGGCTTTCTTT
NA	TRBV29-1	TRBJ1-2	NA	CSVEDRHTHYGYTF	TGCAGCGTTGAAGACAGGCATACACACTATGGCTACACCTTC
few	TRBV4-2	TRBJ2-7	TRBD2	CASSPNLGLAVNYEQYF	TGTGCCAGCAGCCCCAACCTAGGACTAGCGGTGAACTACGAGCAGTACTTC
many	TRBV29-1	TRBJ1-1	NA	CSVRTVNTEAFF	TGCAGCGTGAGGACCGTAAACACTGAAGCTTTCTTT
NA	TRBV6-5	TRBJ1-1	NA	CASSYTRDGNTEAFF	TGTGCCAGCAGTTATACCCGGGACGGTAACACTGAAGCTTTCTTT
many	TRBV19	TRBJ1-6	TRBD1	CASSTGQNNSPLHF	TGTGCCAGTAGCACGGGACAGAATAATTCACCCCTCCACTTT
many	TRBV12-3/TRBV12-4	TRBJ2-3	TRBD2	CASSLFTSGGEADTQYF	TGTGCCAGCAGTTTATTTACTAGCGGGGGTGAGGCAGATACGCAGTATTTT
NA	TRBV29-1	TRBJ2-1	TRBD2	CSLRGLAGGLGDNEQFF	TGCAGCCTGAGGGGACTAGCGGGAGGATTGGGAGACAATGAGCAGTTCTTC
few	TRBV10-3	TRBJ1-5	TRBD1	CAISDVTGSQPQHF	TGTGCCATCAGTGATGTGACAGGGTCTCAGCCCCAGCATTTT
NA	TRBV3-1	TRBJ2-2	NA	CASSPWIATGELFF	TGTGCCAGCAGCCCCTGGATAGCCACCGGGGAGCTGTTTTTT
many	TRBV7-3	TRBJ2-5	NA	CASSPQGRYQETQYF	TGTGCCAGCAGCCCCCAAGGACGGTACCAAGAGACCCAGTACTTC
NA	TRBV24-1	TRBJ1-2	TRBD1	CATSDVTGGRGYTF	TGTGCCACCAGTGATGTTACAGGGGGCCGAGGCTACACCTTC
few	TRBV28	TRBJ2-3	NA	CASSLLGTPSTDTQYF	TGTGCCAGCAGTTTACTGGGGACACCTAGCACAGATACGCAGTATTTT
many	TRBV6-6	TRBJ2-7	TRBD2	CASSYSRPGTSSYEQYF	TGTGCCAGCAGTTACTCTCGACCCGGGACTAGCTCCTACGAGCAGTACTTC
NA	TRBV19	TRBJ1-5	TRBD1	CAVDRGMSNQPQHF	TGTGCCGTCGACAGGGGGATGAGCAATCAGCCCCAGCATTTT
NA	TRBV6-5	TRBJ2-1	NA	CASSYDFQGNEQFF	TGTGCCAGCAGTTACGACTTCCAGGGTAATGAGCAGTTCTTC
NA	TRBV20-1	TRBJ2-5	NA	CSAPSFYLGHPSLETQYF	TGCAGTGCTCCTTCGTTTTACTTGGGACACCCCTCCCTTGAGACCCAGTACTTC
many	TRBV20-1	TRBJ1-6	TRBD1	CSAGDRNNNSPLHF	TGCAGTGCTGGGGACAGGAACAACAATTCACCCCTCCACTTT
NA	TRBV20-1	TRBJ2-1	TRBD1	CSASSQELQGYEQFF	TGCAGTGCCAGCAGCCAAGAGCTACAGGGGTATGAGCAGTTCTTC
many	TRBV13	TRBJ1-2	TRBD1	CASSLTGGPQGDYGYTF	TGTGCCAGCAGCTTGACAGGGGGACCCCAGGGGGACTATGGCTACACCTTC
NA	TRBV11-2	TRBJ1-4	NA	CASSLGGIPNEKLFF	TGTGCCAGCAGCTTAGGAGGGATCCCTAATGAAAAACTGTTTTTT